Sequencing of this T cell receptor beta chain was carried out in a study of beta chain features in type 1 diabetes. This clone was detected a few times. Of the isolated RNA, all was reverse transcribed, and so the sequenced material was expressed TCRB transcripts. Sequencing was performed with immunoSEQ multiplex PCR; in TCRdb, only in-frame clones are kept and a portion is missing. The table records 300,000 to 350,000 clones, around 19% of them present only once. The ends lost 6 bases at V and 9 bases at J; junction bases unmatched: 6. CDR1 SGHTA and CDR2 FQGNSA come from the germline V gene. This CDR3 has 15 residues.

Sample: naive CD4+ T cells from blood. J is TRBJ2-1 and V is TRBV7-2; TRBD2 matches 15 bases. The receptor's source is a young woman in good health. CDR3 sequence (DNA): TGTGCCAGCAGATCCGGGACTAGCGGGAGGCTTGAGCAGTTCTTC. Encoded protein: CASRSGTSGRLEQFF.